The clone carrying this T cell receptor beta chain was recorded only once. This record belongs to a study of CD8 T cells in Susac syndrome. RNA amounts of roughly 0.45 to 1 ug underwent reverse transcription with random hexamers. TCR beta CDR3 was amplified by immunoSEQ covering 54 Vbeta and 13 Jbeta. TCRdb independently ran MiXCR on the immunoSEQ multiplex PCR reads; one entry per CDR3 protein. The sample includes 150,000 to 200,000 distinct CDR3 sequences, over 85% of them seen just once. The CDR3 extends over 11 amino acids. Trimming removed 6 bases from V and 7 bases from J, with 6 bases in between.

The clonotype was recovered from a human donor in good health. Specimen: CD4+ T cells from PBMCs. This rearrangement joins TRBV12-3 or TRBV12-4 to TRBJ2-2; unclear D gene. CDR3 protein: CASSSVGELFF. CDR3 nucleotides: TGTGCCAGCAGCTCAGTCGGGGAGCTGTTTTTT.